The clone carrying this T cell receptor (beta chain) appeared a few times. The V end was cut by 0 bases, the J end by 3 bases, with 9 bases between. In germline, CDR1 is SGHAT, CDR2 FQNNGV. This CDR3 has 14 amino acids. TCRdb re-derived calls from the 5' RACE reads in MiXCR, one entry per CDR3 protein. The table shows around 30,000 distinct CDR3 sequences, with 5% to 8.5% occurring only once. These data are taken from a study of T cells after yellow fever vaccination. The gene calls are TRBV11-2 and TRBJ2-7; D remains ambiguous. The TCR was taken from a man aged 18 to 30 who received the YFV17D yellow fever vaccine. Specimen: PBMCs, either bulk or a sorted T-cell subset (CD4+, CD8+, memory, or dextramer-sorted; not recorded which), collected on the day of the first yellow fever vaccination. The CDR3 protein is CASSLEAGFYEQYV. The CDR3 nucleotides are TGTGCCAGCAGCTTAGAGGCAGGATTCTACGAGCAGTACGTC.